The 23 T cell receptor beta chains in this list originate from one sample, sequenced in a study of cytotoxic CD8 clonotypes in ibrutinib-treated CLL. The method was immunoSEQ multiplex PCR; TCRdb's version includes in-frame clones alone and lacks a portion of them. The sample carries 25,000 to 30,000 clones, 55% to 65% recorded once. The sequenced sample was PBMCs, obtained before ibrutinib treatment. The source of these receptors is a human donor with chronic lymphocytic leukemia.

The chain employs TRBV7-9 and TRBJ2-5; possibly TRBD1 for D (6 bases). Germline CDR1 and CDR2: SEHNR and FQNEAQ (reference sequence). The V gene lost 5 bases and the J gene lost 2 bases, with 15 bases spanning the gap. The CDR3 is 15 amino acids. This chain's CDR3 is CASSPGHRAQETQYF. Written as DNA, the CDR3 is TGTGCCAGCAGCCCGGGACACAGAGCACAAGAGACCCAGTACTTC.

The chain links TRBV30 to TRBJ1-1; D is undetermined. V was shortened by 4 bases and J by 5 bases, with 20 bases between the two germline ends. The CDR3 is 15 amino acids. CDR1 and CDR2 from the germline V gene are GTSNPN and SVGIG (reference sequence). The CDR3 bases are TGTGCCTGGAACCAACAATCGTCCGGGAGGACTGAAGCTTTCTTT. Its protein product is CAWNQQSSGRTEAFF.

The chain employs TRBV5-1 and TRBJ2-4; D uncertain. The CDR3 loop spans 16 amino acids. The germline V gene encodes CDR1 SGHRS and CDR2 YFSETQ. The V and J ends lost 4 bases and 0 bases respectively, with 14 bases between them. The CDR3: CASSITQGPAKNIQYF. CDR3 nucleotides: TGCGCCAGCAGCATAACCCAAGGGCCAGCCAAAAACATTCAGTACTTC. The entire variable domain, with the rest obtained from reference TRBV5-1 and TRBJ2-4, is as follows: KAGVTQTPRYLIKTRGQQVTLSCSPISGHRSVSWYQQTPGQGLQFLFEYFSETQRNKGNFPGRFSGRQFSNSRSEMNVSTLELGDSALYLCASSITQGPAKNIQYFGAGTRLSVL.

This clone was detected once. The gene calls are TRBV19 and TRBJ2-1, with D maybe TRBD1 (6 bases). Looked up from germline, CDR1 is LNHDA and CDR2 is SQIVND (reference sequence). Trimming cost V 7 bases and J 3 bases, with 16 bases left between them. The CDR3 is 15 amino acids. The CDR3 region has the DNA TGTGCCAGTATGGGAGCAGGGGACAACTACAATGAGCAGTTCTTC. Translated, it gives CASMGAGDNYNEQFF.

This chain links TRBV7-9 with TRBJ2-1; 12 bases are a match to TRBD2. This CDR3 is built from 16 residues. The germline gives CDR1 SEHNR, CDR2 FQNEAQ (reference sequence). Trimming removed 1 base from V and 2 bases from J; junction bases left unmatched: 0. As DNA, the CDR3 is TGTGCCAGCAGCTTAGGACTAGCGGGGGCCTACAATGAGCAGTTCTTC. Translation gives CASSLGLAGAYNEQFF.

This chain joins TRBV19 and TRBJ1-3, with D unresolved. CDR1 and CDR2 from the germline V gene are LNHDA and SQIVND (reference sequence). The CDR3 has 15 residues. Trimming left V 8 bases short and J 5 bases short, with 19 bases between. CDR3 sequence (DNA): TGTGCCAGTTCTCACCCCCTGGCACCACGAAACACCATATATTTT. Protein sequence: CASSHPLAPRNTIYF.

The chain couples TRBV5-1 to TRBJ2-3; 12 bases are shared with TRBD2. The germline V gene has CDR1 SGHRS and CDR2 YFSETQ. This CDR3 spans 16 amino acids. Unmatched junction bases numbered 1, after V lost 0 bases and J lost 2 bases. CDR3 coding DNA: TGCGCCAGCAGCTTGGGGACTAGCGGGAACACAGATACGCAGTATTTT. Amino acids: CASSLGTSGNTDTQYF.

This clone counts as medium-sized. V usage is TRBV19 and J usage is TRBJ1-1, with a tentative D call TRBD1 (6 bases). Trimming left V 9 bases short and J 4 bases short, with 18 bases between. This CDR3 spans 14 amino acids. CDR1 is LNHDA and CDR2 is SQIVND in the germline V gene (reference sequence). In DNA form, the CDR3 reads TGTGCCAGCCTCGAGGGGGGGAGGATCACTGAAGCTTTCTTT. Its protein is CASLEGGRITEAFF.

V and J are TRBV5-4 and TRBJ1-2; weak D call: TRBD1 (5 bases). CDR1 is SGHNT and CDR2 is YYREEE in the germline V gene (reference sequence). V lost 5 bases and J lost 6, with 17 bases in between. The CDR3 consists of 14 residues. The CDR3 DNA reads TGTGCCAGCAGTACTCAGACCCGGGGGGATGGCTACACCTTC. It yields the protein CASSTQTRGDGYTF.

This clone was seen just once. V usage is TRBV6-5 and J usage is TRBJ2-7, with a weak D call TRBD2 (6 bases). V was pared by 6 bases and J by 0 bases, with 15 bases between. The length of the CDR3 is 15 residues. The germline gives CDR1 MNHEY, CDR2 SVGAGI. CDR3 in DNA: TGTGCCAGCAGGATGGGGGGTTTGAGCTCCTACGAGCAGTACTTC. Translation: CASRMGGLSSYEQYF.

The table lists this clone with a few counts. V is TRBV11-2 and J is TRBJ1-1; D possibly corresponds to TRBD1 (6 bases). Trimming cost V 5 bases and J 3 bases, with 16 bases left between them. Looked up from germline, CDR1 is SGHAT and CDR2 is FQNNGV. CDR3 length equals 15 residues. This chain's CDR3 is CASSAKLGGDTEAFF. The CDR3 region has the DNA TGTGCCAGCAGCGCGAAACTAGGGGGAGACACTGAAGCTTTCTTT.

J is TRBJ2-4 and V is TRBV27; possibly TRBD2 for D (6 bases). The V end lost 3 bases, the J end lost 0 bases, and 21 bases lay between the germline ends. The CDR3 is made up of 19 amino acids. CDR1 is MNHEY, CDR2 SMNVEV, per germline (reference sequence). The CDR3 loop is CASSFRGGRDYLAKNIQYF. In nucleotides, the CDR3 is TGTGCCAGCAGTTTCCGCGGTGGGCGGGATTACTTAGCCAAAAACATTCAGTACTTC.

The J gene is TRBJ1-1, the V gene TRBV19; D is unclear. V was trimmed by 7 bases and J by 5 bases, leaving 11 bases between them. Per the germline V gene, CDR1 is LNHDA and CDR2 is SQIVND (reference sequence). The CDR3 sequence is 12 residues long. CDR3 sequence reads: CASIKGLTEAFF. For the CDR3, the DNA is TGTGCCAGTATCAAAGGTCTTACTGAAGCTTTCTTT.

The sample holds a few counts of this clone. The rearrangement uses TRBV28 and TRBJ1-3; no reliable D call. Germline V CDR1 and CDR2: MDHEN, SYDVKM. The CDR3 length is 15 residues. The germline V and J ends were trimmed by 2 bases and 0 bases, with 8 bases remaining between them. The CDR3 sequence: CASSLRESSGNTIYF. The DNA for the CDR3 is TGTGCCAGCAGTTTACGAGAAAGCTCTGGAAACACCATATATTTT.

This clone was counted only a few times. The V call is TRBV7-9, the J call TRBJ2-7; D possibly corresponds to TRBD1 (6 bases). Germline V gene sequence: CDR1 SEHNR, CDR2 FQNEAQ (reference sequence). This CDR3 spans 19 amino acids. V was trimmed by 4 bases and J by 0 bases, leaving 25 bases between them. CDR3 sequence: CASSSIDPGQYAFSYEQYF. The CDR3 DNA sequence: TGTGCCAGCAGCTCGATTGACCCCGGACAGTATGCCTTCTCCTACGAGCAGTACTTC. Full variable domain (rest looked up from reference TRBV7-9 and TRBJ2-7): DTGVSQNPRHKITKRGQNVTFRCDPISEHNRLYWYRQTLGQGPEFLTYFQNEAQLEKSRLLSDRFSAERPKGSFSTLEIQRTEQGDSAMYLCASSSIDPGQYAFSYEQYFGPGTRLTVT.

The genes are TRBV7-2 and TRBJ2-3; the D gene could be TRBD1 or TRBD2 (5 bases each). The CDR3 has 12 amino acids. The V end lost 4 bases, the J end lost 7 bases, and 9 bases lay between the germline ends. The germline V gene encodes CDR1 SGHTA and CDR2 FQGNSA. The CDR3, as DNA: TGTGCCAGCAGCTGGGGGTGGAATACGCAGTATTTT. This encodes CASSWGWNTQYF. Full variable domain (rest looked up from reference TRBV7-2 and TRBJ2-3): GAGVSQSPSNKVTEKGKDVELRCDPISGHTALYWYRQSLGQGLEFLIYFQGNSAPDKSGLPSDRFSAERTGGSVSTLTIQRTQQEDSAVYLCASSWGWNTQYFGPGTRLTVL.

CDR3 sequence reads: CASRGTSGGSYNEQFF. For the CDR3, the DNA is TGTGCCAGCAGGGGGACTAGCGGGGGGTCATACAATGAGCAGTTCTTC. This sequence joins TRBV27 and TRBJ2-1, with 15 bases identical to TRBD2. The length of the CDR3 is 16 residues. J was trimmed by 4 bases and V by 6 bases; bases with no gene match: 4. CDR1 and CDR2 (germline): MNHEY, SMNVEV (reference sequence).

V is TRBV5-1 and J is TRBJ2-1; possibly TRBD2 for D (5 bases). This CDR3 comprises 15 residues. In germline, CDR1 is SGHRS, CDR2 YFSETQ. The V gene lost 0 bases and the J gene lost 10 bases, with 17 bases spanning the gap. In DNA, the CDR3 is TGCGCCAGCAGCTTGGGGGCCCGTCCGGACTCCGAGCAGTTCTTC. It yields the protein CASSLGARPDSEQFF.

CDR3 protein: CASSRQGLTNQPQHF. CDR3 in DNA: TGCGCCAGCAGTCGACAGGGGCTAACCAATCAGCCCCAGCATTTT. J is TRBJ1-5 and V is TRBV4-1; 8 nucleotides align to TRBD1. Germline values: CDR1 MGHRA, CDR2 YSYEKL. V trimming: 6 bases; J trimming: 3 bases; junction bases outside the gene matches: 7. This CDR3 comprises 15 residues.

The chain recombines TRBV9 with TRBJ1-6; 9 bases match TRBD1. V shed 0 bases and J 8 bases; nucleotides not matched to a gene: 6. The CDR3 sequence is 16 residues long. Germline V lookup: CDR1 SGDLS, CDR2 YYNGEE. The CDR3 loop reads CASSVATDRGDSPLHF. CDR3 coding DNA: TGTGCCAGCAGCGTAGCCACCGACAGGGGGGATTCACCCCTCCACTTT.

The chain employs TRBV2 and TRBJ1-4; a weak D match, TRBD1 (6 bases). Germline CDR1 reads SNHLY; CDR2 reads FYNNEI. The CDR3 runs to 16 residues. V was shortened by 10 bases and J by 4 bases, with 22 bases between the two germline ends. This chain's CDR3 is CATRTEGRGDNEKLFF. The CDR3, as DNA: TGTGCCACCCGAACCGAGGGAAGGGGGGATAATGAAAAACTGTTTTTT.

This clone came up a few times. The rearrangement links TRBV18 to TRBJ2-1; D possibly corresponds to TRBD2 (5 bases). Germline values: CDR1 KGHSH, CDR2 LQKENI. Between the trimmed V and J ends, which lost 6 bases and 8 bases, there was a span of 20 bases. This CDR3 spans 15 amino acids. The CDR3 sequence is CASSPSGSEVDEQFF. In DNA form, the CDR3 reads TGTGCCAGCTCCCCCTCCGGGTCGGAGGTGGATGAGCAGTTCTTC.

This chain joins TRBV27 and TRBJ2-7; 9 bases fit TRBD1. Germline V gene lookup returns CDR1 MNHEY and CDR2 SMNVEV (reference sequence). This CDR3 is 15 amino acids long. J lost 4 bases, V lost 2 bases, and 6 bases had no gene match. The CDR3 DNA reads TGTGCCAGCAGTTTAAAAGGACAGGGGTTGTACGAGCAGTACTTC. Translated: CASSLKGQGLYEQYF.